The TCR beta chain described here comes from a study of Graves' ophthalmopathy and Graves' hyperthyroidism. Trimming pared 4 bases from V and 4 bases from J, leaving 14 bases between. The CDR3 has 16 amino acids. The germline V gene has CDR1 LNHDA and CDR2 SQIVND (reference sequence). Study-level points and caveats: Ophthalmopathy progression was predicted by the model at approximately 70% sensitivity and approximately 73% specificity. A majority of expanded thyroid clonotypes exceeding 0.001 frequency were likewise present in blood. Ophthalmopathy cases were distinguished from stable hyperthyroidism by a 13-signature model, reaching over 85% sensitivity and over 80% specificity.

The authors amplified TCR beta CDR3 regions from RNA transcripts. First-round RT-PCR used HTBI primers; second-round multiplex PCR followed. MiXCR, applied by TCRdb to the multiplex PCR reads, yields one record per CDR3 protein. Seen here are 500,000 to 800,000 distinct CDR3 sequences, about two fifths observed once, and the top ten hold 3% to 3.5%. Orbital computed tomography, thyroid ultrasound, TRAb, serum thyroxine and clinical symptoms formed the basis of diagnosis. Comment on this clonotype: Its target is unknown.

Sequencing input: peripheral blood. The TCR sequence derives from an adult man with Graves' ophthalmopathy. The chain links TRBV19 to TRBJ2-6, with D perhaps matching TRBD2 (6 bases). The CDR3 nucleotides read TGTGCCAGTAGTACCGGAGGAGGGGTAGGGGCCAACGTCCTGACTTTC. Residues: CASSTGGGVGANVLTF. Using reference TRBV19 and TRBJ2-6 for the parts outside the CDR3, the full variable domain is DGGITQSPKYLFRKEGQNVTLSCEQNLNHDAMYWYRQDPGQGLRLIYYSQIVNDFQKGDIAEGYSVSREKKESFPLTVTSAQKNPTAFYLCASSTGGGVGANVLTFGAGSRLTVL.